This is a list of T cell receptor beta chains from one sample in a study of shared clonotypes between healthy human individuals. Measured with immunoSEQ multiplex PCR; TCRdb has only the in-frame clones, and not every one. The profile shows over a million clones, 96% of them singletons. Source material: naive CD4+ T cells sorted from blood. These receptors were taken from a man under 40 in good health. Both conserved end residues are part of each CDR3. A D gene is named only where the DNA matches it firmly. Size values are once, few and many counts, or a class for expanded clones, and some rows have none.

CDR3 length,J gene,clone size,D gene,V gene,CDR3 protein,CDR3 DNA
13,TRBJ2-7,-,-,TRBV5-4,CASSWGGRYEQYF,TGTGCCAGCAGCTGGGGGGGGCGCTACGAGCAGTACTTC
16,TRBJ2-5,-,TRBD1,TRBV4-1,CASSQGQGQSQETQYF,TGCGCCAGCAGCCAAGGACAGGGACAATCCCAAGAGACCCAGTACTTC
16,TRBJ2-3,-,-,TRBV19,CASSPREVLTQKTQYF,TGTGCCAGTAGTCCCCGGGAAGTACTGACACAGAAGACGCAGTATTTT
15,TRBJ2-6,-,-,TRBV27,CASSLPRRGANVLTF,TGTGCCAGCAGTCTTCCGAGGAGAGGGGCCAACGTCCTGACTTTC
11,TRBJ2-1,-,-,TRBV6-5,CASGLVSEQFF,TGTGCCAGCGGCCTAGTCAGTGAGCAGTTCTTC
15,TRBJ2-2,-,-,TRBV30,CAWYLPGTHTGELFF,TGTGCCTGGTATTTACCCGGGACCCACACCGGGGAGCTGTTTTTT
12,TRBJ1-2,-,TRBD1,TRBV19,CASMGTGYGYTF,TGTGCCAGTATGGGGACAGGCTATGGCTACACCTTC
16,TRBJ2-1,-,-,TRBV9,CASSPRGESSYNEQFF,TGTGCCAGCAGCCCCCGGGGAGAGAGCTCCTACAATGAGCAGTTCTTC
13,TRBJ1-4,once,-,TRBV18,CASSRDDREKLFF,TGTGCCAGTTCCAGGGACGACCGGGAAAAACTGTTTTTT
17,TRBJ1-1,-,TRBD1,TRBV5-6,CASSPLQGEIMNTEAFF,TGTGCCAGCAGCCCCCTACAGGGGGAGATCATGAACACTGAAGCTTTCTTT
12,TRBJ2-5,once,-,TRBV5-1,CASSLTQGTQYF,TGCGCCAGCAGCTTGACTCAAGGAACCCAGTACTTC